This T cell receptor beta chain emerged from a study of OX40 agonist ivuxolimab in advanced cancers. Across the whole study: The patients got ivuxolimab, which is an agonistic anti-OX40 (CD134) antibody. Study results and caveats: Compared with CD4+, CD8+ T cells on average had more expanded clones.

Exclusion applied to patients with autoimmune disease history or systemic immunosuppression. Clones were sequenced by immunoSEQ multiplex PCR, and TCRdb holds only the in-frame ones, with some missing. This table has over 50,000 clones, around 87% appearing once. There are 15 residues in the CDR3. With 0 bases removed from V and 5 bases from J, the gap between germline ends came to 12 bases. CDR1 and CDR2 from the germline V gene are MNHNY and SVGAGI (reference sequence). Points on this clone: The antigen is not known.

This specimen consisted of CD4+ or CD8+ T cells sorted from blood, obtained in a trial of the OX40 agonist ivuxolimab. The sequence came from an adult with an advanced solid tumor such as melanoma, head and neck, liver or kidney cancer. The V call is TRBV6-6, the J call TRBJ2-3; tentatively, D is TRBD2 (6 bases). The CDR3 DNA reads as TGTGCCAGCAGTTACTCGGTATGGGGGGTAGATACGCAGTATTTT. Translating it yields CASSYSVWGVDTQYF.